The 15 T cell receptor beta chains listed next were all sequenced from one sample in a study of regulatory T cells in long-lasting Graves disease. Time point in this sample: newly diagnosed GD, antithyroid drugs for less than 3 months. The TCR library used RNA extracted from PBMCs. The TCR beta library used iRepertoire HTBI primers with Arm-PCR amplification of CDR3. TCRdb re-derived calls from the multiplex PCR reads in MiXCR, one entry per CDR3 protein. Of more than 300,000 distinct CDR3 sequences in the sample, 15% to 20% are singletons; the top ten hold roughly a fifth. The sample also formed part of further work on T cells in Graves' hyperthyroidism and ophthalmopathy.

Sequencing used peripheral blood mononuclear cells (PBMCs), obtained at new diagnosis, from a patient treated with antithyroid drugs. All receptors derive from a woman aged 18-35 years with Graves disease.

This clonotype was counted ten times or more. This chain uses TRBV5-1 with TRBJ1-2; 7 bases agree with TRBD1. Germline V gene data show CDR1 as SGHRS and CDR2 as YFSETQ. The CDR3 contains 15 residues. V gave up 4 bases and J gave up 2 bases; unmatched junction bases: 8. The CDR3 DNA sequence: TGCGCCAGCAGCGTACAGGGGAATACCAACTATGGCTACACCTTC. It specifies CASSVQGNTNYGYTF.

The genes are TRBV5-1 and TRBJ1-2; D call uncertain. Trimming pared 7 bases from V and 8 bases from J, leaving 12 bases between. Germline V gives CDR1 SGHRS, CDR2 YFSETQ. CDR3 length: 11 residues. CDR3 in DNA: TGCGCCAGCGGGTTAGATCGGGGCTACACCTTC. As protein: CASGLDRGYTF.

Note on this clonotype: A junction end diverges from the germline sequence, so it may reflect a read error. This sequence joins TRBV25-1 and TRBJ2-6; perhaps TRBD1 as D (5 bases). The CDR3 spans 15 residues. Germline V gene sequence: CDR1 MGHDK, CDR2 SYGVNS. Here the CDR3 reads CASSPTLTGAIVLTF. As DNA, the CDR3 is TGTGCCAGCAGTCCCACCCTCACTGGGGCCATCGTCCTGACTTTC.

This clonotype has a count of ten or more. Relative to the germline gene, one junction end is altered; a read error may explain this. CDR3 in amino acids: CASSAAGRTTGELFF. DNA for the CDR3: TGTGCTAGCAGCGCCGCGGGTAGGACCACCGGGGAGCTGTTTTTT. The chain uses TRBV7-7 and TRBJ2-2; possible D gene TRBD2, 5 bases. The CDR3 is 15 residues long. Looked up from germline, CDR1 is SSHAT and CDR2 is FNYEAQ (reference sequence).

This clonotype appeared a few times. The chain employs TRBV29-1 and TRBJ1-3, with a possible D match to TRBD1 (6 bases). Trimming stripped 5 bases from V and 4 bases from J, with 18 bases between. CDR3 length: 15 residues. The germline CDR1 and CDR2 sequences are SQVTM and ANQGSEA. CDR3 coding DNA: TGCAGCGTTTCCCCGACAGGAACGTCGGGAAACACCATATATTTT. The encoded protein is CSVSPTGTSGNTIYF.

V gene TRBV4-1 combines with J gene TRBJ2-1; TRBD2 aligns across 8 bases. The CDR3 contains 17 residues. The trim removed 0 bases at V and 6 bases at J, leaving 10 bases unmatched. From germline, CDR1 is MGHRA and CDR2 YSYEKL. The chain's CDR3 is CASSQDLPSGYRNEQFF. CDR3 in DNA: TGCGCCAGCAGCCAAGATTTGCCTAGCGGGTACCGCAATGAGCAGTTCTTC.

This clonotype occurred many times. The gene calls are TRBV6-1 and TRBJ2-1; 16 positions match TRBD2. CDR3 length: 16 amino acids. Unmatched junction bases numbered 8, after V lost 6 bases and J lost 9 bases. CDR1 and CDR2 from the germline V gene are MNHNS and SASEGT. This chain's CDR3 is CASSPGLAGGPSEQFF. As DNA, the CDR3 is TGTGCCAGCAGCCCGGGACTAGCGGGAGGGCCTAGTGAGCAGTTCTTC.

In this sample, this clonotype turned up a few times. The CDR3 DNA reads as TGCAGTGAGGCGGGCGGGAGTGGAGAGACCCAGTACTTC. It yields the protein CSEAGGSGETQYF. The V gene is TRBV20-1, the J gene TRBJ2-5; 7 nucleotides match TRBD2. CDR3 length: 13 amino acids. Germline V gene data show CDR1 as DFQATT and CDR2 as SNEGSKA (reference sequence). J lost 4 bases, V lost 7 bases, and 9 bases had no gene match.

The V call is TRBV28, the J call TRBJ2-3; the match to TRBD2 covers 12 bases. V trimming: 5 bases; J trimming: 0 bases; junction bases outside the gene matches: 9. This CDR3 has 18 residues. CDR1 is MDHEN, CDR2 SYDVKM, per germline. The CDR3 region is CASSPGLAGFHSTDTQYF. In DNA form, the CDR3 reads TGTGCCAGCAGTCCCGGACTAGCGGGGTTCCACAGCACAGATACGCAGTATTTT.

The J gene is TRBJ2-3, the V gene TRBV6-1; D may be TRBD1 or TRBD2 (5 bases each). The CDR3 runs 15 residues. Germline-derived CDR1 and CDR2 are MNHNS and SASEGT. Deletions cut 6 bases from V and 2 bases from J, with 15 bases between. For the CDR3, the DNA is TGTGCCAGCAGGCCGGGGCGTCCATACACAGATACGCAGTATTTT. It yields the protein CASRPGRPYTDTQYF.

At least ten counts were recorded for this clonotype. The chain recombines TRBV6-1 with TRBJ1-1, with D possibly being TRBD1 (6 bases). V lost 5 bases and J 1 base, leaving 14 bases between the germline ends. Germline-derived CDR1 and CDR2 are MNHNS and SASEGT. The CDR3 has 15 residues. The CDR3 DNA reads TGTGCCAGCAGTAGAGACCCGACAGGGAACACTGAAGCTTTCTTT. Its translation is CASSRDPTGNTEAFF.

To note about this clonotype: Sequence at one end of the junction differs from germline and may be a read error. The chain carries TRBV10-1 and TRBJ2-1, with 10 positions matching TRBD2. This CDR3 spans 16 amino acids. Germline CDR1 reads WNHNN; CDR2 reads SYGVQD (reference sequence). The CDR3: CASSVHAAGGRGERFF. In DNA, the CDR3 is TGCGCCAGCAGTGTTCATGCAGCGGGGGGGCGGGGTGAGCGGTTCTTC.

The chain carries TRBV6-9 and TRBJ2-7; a possible D gene is TRBD1 (5 bases). CDR1 MNHGY and CDR2 SVAAGI come from the germline V gene. The ends were cut back, 2 bases at V and 6 bases at J, with 11 bases in the middle. The CDR3 length is 13 residues. The CDR3 sequence: CASSYERRGEQYF. In DNA form, the CDR3 reads TGTGCCAGCAGTTATGAACGAAGGGGCGAGCAGTACTTC.

With respect to this clonotype: A much larger clone lies one base from this, so it may be a read error. This CDR3 is missing its conserved last phenylalanine or tryptophan, likely due to a read error. CDR3 coding DNA: TGCGCCAGCAGCCAAGAAGGCAGGGTAGGGGGTGAGCAGTTCTCC. It is translated as CASSQEGRVGGEQFS. This sequence joins TRBV4-1 and TRBJ2-1; possible D gene TRBD1, 6 bases. CDR1 and CDR2 (germline): MGHRA, YSYEKL. The CDR3 has 15 residues. V dropped 0 bases and J dropped 9 bases, with 15 bases sitting between them.

The V and J genes are TRBV9 and TRBJ2-7; TRBD2 matches 7 bases. V was pared by 4 bases and J by 2 bases, with 12 bases of the junction left unmatched. This CDR3 contains 16 residues. Germline lookup yields CDR1 SGDLS and CDR2 YYNGEE. The CDR3 loop reads CASSLSVGGVAYEQYF. The CDR3 coding sequence is TGTGCCAGCAGCTTGAGTGTTGGGGGGGTGGCCTACGAGCAGTACTTC.